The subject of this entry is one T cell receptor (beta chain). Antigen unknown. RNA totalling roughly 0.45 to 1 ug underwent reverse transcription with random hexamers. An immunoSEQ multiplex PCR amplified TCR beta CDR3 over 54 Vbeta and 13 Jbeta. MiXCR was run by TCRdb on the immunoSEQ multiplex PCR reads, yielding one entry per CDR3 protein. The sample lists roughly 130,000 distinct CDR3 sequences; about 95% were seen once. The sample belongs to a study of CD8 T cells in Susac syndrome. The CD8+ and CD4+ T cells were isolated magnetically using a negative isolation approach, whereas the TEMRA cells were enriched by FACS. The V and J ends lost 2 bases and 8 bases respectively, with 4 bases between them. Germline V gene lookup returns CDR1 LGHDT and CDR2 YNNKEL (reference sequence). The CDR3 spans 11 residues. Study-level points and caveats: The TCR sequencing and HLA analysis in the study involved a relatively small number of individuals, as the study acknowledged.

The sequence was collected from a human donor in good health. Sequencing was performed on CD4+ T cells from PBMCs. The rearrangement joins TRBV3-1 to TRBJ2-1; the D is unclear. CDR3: CASSQSHEQFF. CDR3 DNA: TGTGCCAGCAGCCAATCCCATGAGCAGTTCTTC.